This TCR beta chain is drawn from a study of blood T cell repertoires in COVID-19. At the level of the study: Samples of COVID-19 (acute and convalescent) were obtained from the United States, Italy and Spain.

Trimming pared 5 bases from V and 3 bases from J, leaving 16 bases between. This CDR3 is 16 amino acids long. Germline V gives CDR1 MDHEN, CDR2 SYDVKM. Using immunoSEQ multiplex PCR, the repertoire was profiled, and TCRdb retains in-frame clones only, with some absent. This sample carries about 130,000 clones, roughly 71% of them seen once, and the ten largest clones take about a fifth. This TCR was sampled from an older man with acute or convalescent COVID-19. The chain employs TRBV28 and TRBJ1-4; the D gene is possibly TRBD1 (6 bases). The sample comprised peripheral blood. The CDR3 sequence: CASSDPRGAANEKLFF. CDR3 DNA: TGTGCCAGCAGTGATCCCAGGGGCGCAGCTAATGAAAAACTGTTTTTT.